Detailed here is one T cell receptor beta chain. CDR1 is LGHNT and CDR2 is FRNRAP in the germline V gene. The CDR3 is 15 residues long. V trimming: 0 bases; J trimming: 5 bases; junction bases outside the gene matches: 6. Study processing details: Amplification of reference gene primers provided the estimated nucleated cell counts. Assay: immunoSEQ multiplex PCR; the TCRdb copy retains only in-frame clones and omits some. The DNA was the basis for D and trimming; V, J and clone size are from that table. The sample comprises a few hundred thousand clones, approximately 86% of which are singletons, and 6% to 9% rests with the top ten. This record comes from a study of blood T cell repertoires in COVID-19. Overall study context: Whether acute or convalescent, the COVID-19 samples came from the United States, Italy and Spain. PBMCs, B-cell-depleted T cells, or T cells provided the cDNA or gDNA that made up the material.

The sequencing input was peripheral blood. The sequence was collected from a woman between 65 and 79 years old with active or convalescent COVID-19. The chain uses TRBV12-5 and TRBJ1-2, with TRBD1 matching over 7 bases. The CDR3 DNA sequence: TGTGCTAGTGGTTTGGTACCCACAGGGGAGTATGGCTACACCTTC. It codes for CASGLVPTGEYGYTF.